This entry lists 10 T cell receptor beta chains sequenced from one sample in a study of T cells in tumors after PD-1 blockade. Method: immunoSEQ multiplex PCR; TCRdb's copy keeps in-frame clones and lacks some. The sample lists around 50,000 clones, more than 70% occurring once. The input for sequencing was PBMCs, taken before anti-PD-1 treatment. The receptor set was obtained from a human donor with basal cell carcinoma.

The V call is TRBV9, the J call TRBJ2-1; D possibly corresponds to TRBD1 (5 bases). The CDR3 runs 17 residues. Per germline, CDR1 SGDLS and CDR2 YYNGEE. The V end lost 3 bases, the J end lost 9 bases, and 25 bases lay between the germline ends. The CDR3, as DNA: TGTGCCAGCAGCGCCAACCTAGGGGTCCCCGGTGGTGGTGAGCAGTTCTTC. Translating gives CASSANLGVPGGGEQFF.

The gene calls are TRBV7-6 and TRBJ2-1; 10 bases align to TRBD2. The germline CDR1 and CDR2 sequences are SGHVS and FNYEAQ. Trimming cost V 0 bases and J 1 base; bases outside gene matches: 9. CDR3 length equals 19 residues. The CDR3 nucleotides are TGTGCCAGCAGCTTAGCCGGTCTAGCGGGAGATCGGTCCTACAATGAGCAGTTCTTC. This translates into CASSLAGLAGDRSYNEQFF.

This clone was counted once. The chain couples TRBV18 to TRBJ1-2; perhaps TRBD1 as D (5 bases). Per germline, CDR1 KGHSH and CDR2 LQKENI. V was pared by 2 bases and J by 0 bases, with 7 bases between. The CDR3 has 14 amino acids. Here the CDR3 reads CASSPGAANYGYTF. CDR3 bases: TGTGCCAGCTCACCAGGGGCCGCTAACTATGGCTACACCTTC.

The genes are TRBV28 and TRBJ2-7, with 11 bases identical to TRBD2. The trim removed 5 bases at V and 3 bases at J, leaving 6 bases unmatched. The CDR3 extends over 15 amino acids. Germline loops: CDR1 MDHEN, CDR2 SYDVKM. CDR3 protein: CASSPAGLAVYEQYF. DNA for the CDR3: TGTGCCAGCAGTCCCGCGGGACTAGCGGTCTACGAGCAGTACTTC.

This chain joins TRBV7-6 and TRBJ2-1, with D uncertain. Germline-derived CDR1 and CDR2 are SGHVS and FNYEAQ. There are 11 residues in the CDR3. V lost 2 bases and J 6 bases, leaving 2 bases between the germline ends. This chain's CDR3 is CASSLINEQFF. DNA for the CDR3: TGTGCCAGCAGCTTAATCAATGAGCAGTTCTTC.

This clone was seen a few times. The chain links TRBV28 to TRBJ1-5; D may be TRBD1 (5 bases). In germline, CDR1 is MDHEN, CDR2 SYDVKM. Trimming took 3 bases from V and 2 from J, leaving 20 bases between them. CDR3 length: 18 residues. DNA for the CDR3: TGTGCCAGCAGTTTCAGACCGGGACTAAGGTCTGGCAATCAGCCCCAGCATTTT. It specifies CASSFRPGLRSGNQPQHF.

The chain is built from TRBV5-1 and TRBJ1-4, with 9 bases matching TRBD1. This CDR3 spans 15 amino acids. From germline, CDR1 is SGHRS and CDR2 YFSETQ. V lost 3 bases and J lost 8; bases outside the gene matches: 8. The CDR3 here is CASSSNTGGGEKLFF. The CDR3 nucleotides read TGCGCCAGCAGCTCGAATACAGGGGGCGGAGAAAAACTGTTTTTT.

The J gene is TRBJ2-7, the V gene TRBV27; D is ambiguous. The germline V and J ends were trimmed by 0 bases and 5 bases, with 8 bases remaining between them. This CDR3 has 13 residues. Germline lookup yields CDR1 MNHEY and CDR2 SMNVEV (reference sequence). Here the CDR3 reads CASSLSPRNEQYF. The DNA for the CDR3 is TGTGCCAGCAGTTTATCCCCCCGGAACGAGCAGTACTTC.

The gene calls are TRBV9 and TRBJ2-7; D is uncertain. The CDR3 is made up of 13 amino acids. CDR1 is SGDLS and CDR2 is YYNGEE in the germline V gene. Trimming cost V 4 bases and J 6 bases, with 14 bases left between them. The CDR3 DNA reads as TGTGCCAGCAGCCCAACGAACTTCTTCGAGCAGTACTTC. Its translation: CASSPTNFFEQYF.

The rearrangement joins TRBV28 to TRBJ1-1; maybe TRBD1 (6 bases). The V gene lost 2 bases and the J gene lost 0 bases, with 16 bases spanning the gap. Germline CDR1 is MDHEN and CDR2 is SYDVKM. The CDR3 contains 17 residues. The CDR3 DNA reads as TGTGCCAGCAGTTTAGATAAGGGGGGAGGTGTGAACACTGAAGCTTTCTTT. Protein product: CASSLDKGGGVNTEAFF.